This TCR beta chain was observed in a study of memory CD8 T cells in hepatitis C reinfection. Study in general: A couple of donors cleared primary HCV but became chronic after reinfection. Peak reinfection samples were taken 3 to 8 weeks after detection.

Time point denoted: peak reinfection, 3 to 8 weeks after reinfection detection. No in vitro expansion preceded TCR sequencing of the sorted cells. The Montreal HEPCO cohort supplied donors who inject drugs. At all three reinfection time points, viable CD3+ CD8+ CD45RO- cells from two donors served as controls. The V and J ends lost 4 bases and 10 bases, in that order; junction bases with no gene match: 6. Germline lookup yields CDR1 MNHEY and CDR2 SMNVEV (reference sequence). The length of the CDR3 is 15 residues. Using immunoSEQ multiplex PCR, the repertoire was profiled, and TCRdb retains in-frame clones only, with some absent. Of 35,000 to 55,000 clones detected, approximately 90% appear once; the ten largest clones hold about 1.3%.

The sequenced sample was naive CD8+ T cells sorted from blood. The gene calls are TRBV27 and TRBJ1-6, with TRBD1 matching over 11 bases. This TCR was recovered from a man younger than 35 with hepatitis C virus infection. The CDR3 bases are TGTGCCAGCAGTTCTAGGACAGGGGGCGGATCACCCCTCCACTTT. Protein product: CASSSRTGGGSPLHF.